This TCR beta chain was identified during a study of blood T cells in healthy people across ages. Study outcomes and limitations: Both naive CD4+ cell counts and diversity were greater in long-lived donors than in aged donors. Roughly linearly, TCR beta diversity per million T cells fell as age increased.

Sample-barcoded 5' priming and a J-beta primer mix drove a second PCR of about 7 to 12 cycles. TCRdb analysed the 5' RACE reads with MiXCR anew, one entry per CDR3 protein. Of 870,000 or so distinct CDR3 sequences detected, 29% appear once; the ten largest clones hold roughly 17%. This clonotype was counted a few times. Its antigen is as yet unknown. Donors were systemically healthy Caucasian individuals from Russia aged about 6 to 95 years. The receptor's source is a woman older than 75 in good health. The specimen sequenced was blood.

The CDR3 reads CASSLPRGEGADTQYF. The CDR3 DNA is TGTGCCAGCAGCCTTCCTCGAGGGGAGGGAGCAGATACGCAGTATTTT. The V and J genes are TRBV12-3 or TRBV12-4 and TRBJ2-3; 7 bases are a match to TRBD2. The CDR3 length is 16 residues. The V segment lost 6 bases and the J segment 4 bases; nucleotides outside the gene matches: 13.